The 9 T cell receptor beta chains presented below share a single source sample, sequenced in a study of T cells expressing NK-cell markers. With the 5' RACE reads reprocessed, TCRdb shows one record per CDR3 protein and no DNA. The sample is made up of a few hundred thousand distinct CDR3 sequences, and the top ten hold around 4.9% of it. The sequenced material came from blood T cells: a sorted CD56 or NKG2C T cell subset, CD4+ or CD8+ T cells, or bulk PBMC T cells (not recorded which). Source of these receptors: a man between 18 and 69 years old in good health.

The CDR3 reads CSAIEAVYEQYF. The rearrangement joins TRBV20-1 to TRBJ2-7. Germline CDR1 DFQATT, CDR2 SNEGSKA (reference sequence). This CDR3 has 12 residues.

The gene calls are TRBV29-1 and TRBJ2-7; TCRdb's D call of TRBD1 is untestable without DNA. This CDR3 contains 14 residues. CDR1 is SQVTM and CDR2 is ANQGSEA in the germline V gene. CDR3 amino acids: CSARTPGSADEQYF.

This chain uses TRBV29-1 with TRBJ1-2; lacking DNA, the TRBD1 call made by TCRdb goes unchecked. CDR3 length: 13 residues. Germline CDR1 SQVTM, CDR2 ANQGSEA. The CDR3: CSVVTPGIVGYTF.

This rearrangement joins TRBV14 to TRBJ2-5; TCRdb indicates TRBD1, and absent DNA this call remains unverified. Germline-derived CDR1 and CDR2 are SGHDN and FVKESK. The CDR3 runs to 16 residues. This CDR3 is CASSQDRTGGMKTQYF.

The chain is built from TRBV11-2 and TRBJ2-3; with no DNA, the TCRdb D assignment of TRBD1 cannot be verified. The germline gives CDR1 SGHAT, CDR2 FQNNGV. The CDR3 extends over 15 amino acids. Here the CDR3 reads CASSLDRADTDTQYF.

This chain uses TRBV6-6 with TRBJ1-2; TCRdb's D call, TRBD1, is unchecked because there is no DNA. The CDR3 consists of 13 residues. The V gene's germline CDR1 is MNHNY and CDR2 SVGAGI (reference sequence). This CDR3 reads CASSGRGAGGYTF.

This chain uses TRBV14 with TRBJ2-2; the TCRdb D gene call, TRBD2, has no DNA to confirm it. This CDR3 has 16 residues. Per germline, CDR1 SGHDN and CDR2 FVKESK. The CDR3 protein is CASSRRGGNSGGELFF.

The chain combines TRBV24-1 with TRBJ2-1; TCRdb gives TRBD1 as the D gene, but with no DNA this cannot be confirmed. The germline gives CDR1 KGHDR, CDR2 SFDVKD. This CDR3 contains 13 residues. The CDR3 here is CATSRDRASEQFF.

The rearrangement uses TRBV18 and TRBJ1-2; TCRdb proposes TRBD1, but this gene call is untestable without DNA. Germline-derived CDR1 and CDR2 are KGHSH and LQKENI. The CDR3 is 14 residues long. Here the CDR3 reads CASSPVQGYYGYTF.